A selection of T cell receptor beta chains follows, all from one sample in a study of early T cells in non-severe SARS-CoV-2 infection. From the 5' RACE reads, TCRdb called clonotypes with MiXCR, one entry per CDR3 protein. The table includes over 30,000 distinct CDR3 sequences, 6% to 9.5% detected once. The sample consisted of whole blood, taken at baseline. The receptors originated from an adult who was a healthcare worker with PCR-confirmed SARS-CoV-2 infection or an uninfected control (not recorded which). Each CDR3 is given with its conserved first and last residue. The order of the fields is V gene, clone size, D gene, J gene, CDR3 DNA, CDR3 protein. A D gene is named only where the DNA matches it firmly. Clone size appears in some rows only: once, few, many, or a class for an expanded clone.

v_gene: TRBV9
abundance: few
d_gene: .
j_gene: TRBJ2-3
CDR3nt: TGTGCCAGCAGCGTAGAAGGCAGGACAGATACGCAGTATTTT
CDR3aa: CASSVEGRTDTQYF

v_gene: TRBV20-1
abundance: many
d_gene: .
j_gene: TRBJ1-3
CDR3nt: TGCAGTGCTAGAGATCCCAGCTCTGGAAACACCATATATTTT
CDR3aa: CSARDPSSGNTIYF

v_gene: TRBV7-2
abundance: many
d_gene: .
j_gene: TRBJ2-5
CDR3nt: TGTGCCAGCAGCTTACCCCCAGGGGACCGGGAGACCCAGTACTTC
CDR3aa: CASSLPPGDRETQYF

v_gene: TRBV30
abundance: medium-sized
d_gene: TRBD1
j_gene: TRBJ2-7
CDR3nt: TGTGCCTGGAGGGTCGGGACAGGCGACGGGCAAGGCGAGCAGTACTTC
CDR3aa: CAWRVGTGDGQGEQYF

v_gene: TRBV2
abundance: many
d_gene: .
j_gene: TRBJ2-7
CDR3nt: TGTGCCAGCAGCTTACAAACCTACGAGCAGTACTTC
CDR3aa: CASSLQTYEQYF

v_gene: TRBV7-2
abundance: many
d_gene: TRBD1
j_gene: TRBJ1-2
CDR3nt: TGTGCCAGCAGCTTAGGACAGGGAGTTAATGGCTACACCTTC
CDR3aa: CASSLGQGVNGYTF

v_gene: TRBV10-3
abundance: .
d_gene: TRBD1
j_gene: TRBJ2-5
CDR3nt: TGTGCCATCAGCCTGACAGGGGCCGGAGAGACCCAGTACTTC
CDR3aa: CAISLTGAGETQYF

v_gene: TRBV5-1
abundance: .
d_gene: TRBD2
j_gene: TRBJ2-3
CDR3nt: TGCGCCAGCAGCTCCGGACTAGCGGGGGGGCCGGGCACAGATACGCAGTATTTT
CDR3aa: CASSSGLAGGPGTDTQYF

v_gene: TRBV7-9
abundance: .
d_gene: .
j_gene: TRBJ1-3
CDR3nt: TGTGCCAGCAGCTTAGTGGGCTCTGGAAACACCATATATTTT
CDR3aa: CASSLVGSGNTIYF

v_gene: TRBV9
abundance: .
d_gene: TRBD2
j_gene: TRBJ2-3
CDR3nt: TGTGCCAGCAGCCCCCGGGTAGCGGGGGAAGATACGCAGTATTTT
CDR3aa: CASSPRVAGEDTQYF

v_gene: TRBV11-2
abundance: few
d_gene: TRBD2
j_gene: TRBJ2-1
CDR3nt: TGTGCCAGCAGACCAATCCGGACTAGCGGGGGCTATGAGCAGTTCTTC
CDR3aa: CASRPIRTSGGYEQFF

v_gene: TRBV6-1
abundance: .
d_gene: .
j_gene: TRBJ1-1
CDR3nt: TGTGCCAGCAGAAAAACGAACACTGAAGCTTTCTTT
CDR3aa: CASRKTNTEAFF

v_gene: TRBV7-9
abundance: .
d_gene: .
j_gene: TRBJ2-1
CDR3nt: TGTGCCAGCAGCTTAGGGGGTTATGAGCAGTTCTTC
CDR3aa: CASSLGGYEQFF

v_gene: TRBV11-1
abundance: many
d_gene: TRBD1
j_gene: TRBJ2-2
CDR3nt: TGTGCCAGCAGCCATCAGCGGACAGGGCCGAACACCGGGGAGCTGTTTTTT
CDR3aa: CASSHQRTGPNTGELFF

v_gene: TRBV2
abundance: many
d_gene: TRBD2
j_gene: TRBJ2-1
CDR3nt: TGTGCCAGCAGTGTTAATAGCGGGGCCTCCTACAATGAGCAGTTCTTC
CDR3aa: CASSVNSGASYNEQFF

v_gene: TRBV10-3
abundance: few
d_gene: .
j_gene: TRBJ2-3
CDR3nt: TGTGCCTCGGGCGGACCTAGCACAGATACGCAGTATTTT
CDR3aa: CASGGPSTDTQYF

v_gene: TRBV11-2
abundance: many
d_gene: .
j_gene: TRBJ2-5
CDR3nt: TGTGCCAGCAGCTTAACCGGACGGGGGTACCAAGAGACCCAGTACTTC
CDR3aa: CASSLTGRGYQETQYF

v_gene: TRBV2
abundance: .
d_gene: .
j_gene: TRBJ2-7
CDR3nt: TGTGCCAGCAGTACAGTCGGCCTACAGGTCTACGAGCAGTACTTC
CDR3aa: CASSTVGLQVYEQYF

v_gene: TRBV20-1
abundance: many
d_gene: .
j_gene: TRBJ2-7
CDR3nt: TGCAGTGCTCTAGACTTCAGTGGTAGCGAGCAGTACTTC
CDR3aa: CSALDFSGSEQYF

v_gene: TRBV20-1
abundance: .
d_gene: TRBD1
j_gene: TRBJ2-3
CDR3nt: TGCAGTGCCCGACACGGGACAGCTAGCACAGATACGCAGTATTTT
CDR3aa: CSARHGTASTDTQYF

v_gene: TRBV20-1
abundance: .
d_gene: .
j_gene: TRBJ2-7
CDR3nt: TGCAGTGCTAGAGAGAGTAGAGAGGGATACGAGCAGTACTTC
CDR3aa: CSARESREGYEQYF

v_gene: TRBV7-7
abundance: .
d_gene: .
j_gene: TRBJ2-3
CDR3nt: TGTGCCAGCAGCTTACTAGATTCAGATACGCAGTATTTT
CDR3aa: CASSLLDSDTQYF

v_gene: TRBV6-5
abundance: few
d_gene: TRBD1
j_gene: TRBJ1-2
CDR3nt: TGTGCCAGCAGTTACCTTAAGAATGGACAGGGCGGCTATGGCTACACCTTC
CDR3aa: CASSYLKNGQGGYGYTF

v_gene: TRBV12-3/TRBV12-4
abundance: .
d_gene: .
j_gene: TRBJ1-5
CDR3nt: TGTGCCAGCAGTCGGGAGTTGGCGCCGCCAAATCAGCCCCAGCATTTT
CDR3aa: CASSRELAPPNQPQHF

v_gene: TRBV5-1
abundance: .
d_gene: .
j_gene: TRBJ2-1
CDR3nt: TGCGCCAGCAGCGGCGTGGCAGGGGTCTACAATGAGCAGTTCTTC
CDR3aa: CASSGVAGVYNEQFF

v_gene: TRBV11-2
abundance: many
d_gene: .
j_gene: TRBJ2-1
CDR3nt: TGTGCCAGCTCCTTACCCGGGACGACCCAGAATGAGCAGTTCTTC
CDR3aa: CASSLPGTTQNEQFF

v_gene: TRBV7-2
abundance: many
d_gene: .
j_gene: TRBJ2-1
CDR3nt: TGTGCCAGCAGCTTCTACGCGGGGATCGATGAGCAGTTCTTC
CDR3aa: CASSFYAGIDEQFF

v_gene: TRBV20-1
abundance: few
d_gene: .
j_gene: TRBJ2-1
CDR3nt: TGCAGTGTTTCGCGACGGGGCCAGCCCCCTCTCAATGAGCAGTTCTTC
CDR3aa: CSVSRRGQPPLNEQFF

v_gene: TRBV14
abundance: .
d_gene: TRBD2
j_gene: TRBJ2-3
CDR3nt: TGTGCCAGCAGCCAGCTCCTAGCGGGGGGCACAGATACGCAGTATTTT
CDR3aa: CASSQLLAGGTDTQYF

v_gene: TRBV20-1
abundance: many
d_gene: TRBD2
j_gene: TRBJ2-5
CDR3nt: TGCAGTGCTGTAGCGGGGACGGAAGAGACCCAGTACTTC
CDR3aa: CSAVAGTEETQYF

v_gene: TRBV30
abundance: .
d_gene: .
j_gene: TRBJ2-5
CDR3nt: TGTGCCTGGAGTGTACGGTACCAAGAGACCCAGTACTTC
CDR3aa: CAWSVRYQETQYF